What follows are 23 T cell receptor beta chains derived from one specimen sequenced in a study of sequential checkpoint blockade in melanoma. Using immunoSEQ multiplex PCR, the repertoire was profiled, and TCRdb retains in-frame clones only, with some absent. The repertoire consists of approximately 5,200 clones, with 60% to 75% occurring once and the leading ten covering about 30%. Treatment of the sample: randomized to nivolumab then ipilimumab (arm A) or the reverse (arm B). The specimen comprised CD8+ T cells sorted from blood (inferred from file names), sampled from a patient given nivolumab and ipilimumab in sequence. These receptors originate from a human donor with melanoma.

This chain uses TRBV5-1 with TRBJ1-4, with D maybe TRBD1 (6 bases). V was trimmed by 0 bases and J by 5 bases, leaving 8 bases between them. In germline, CDR1 is SGHRS, CDR2 YFSETQ. The CDR3 runs to 14 residues. The CDR3 reads CASSLGQANEKLFF. CDR3 DNA: TGCGCCAGCAGCTTGGGACAGGCAAATGAAAAACTGTTTTTT.

This clone was seen a handful of times. The rearrangement links TRBV5-6 to TRBJ1-1, with a weak D call TRBD1 (5 bases). The V gene lost 1 base and the J gene lost 9 bases, with 10 bases spanning the gap. Germline V gene lookup returns CDR1 SGHDT and CDR2 YYEEEE. This CDR3 region has 12 residues. CDR3 sequence reads: CASSLRGPQAFF. The CDR3, as DNA: TGTGCCAGCAGCTTGAGGGGTCCTCAAGCTTTCTTT.

The chain is built from TRBV5-1 and TRBJ2-1, with D possibly TRBD2 on 6 matching bases. Germline V lookup: CDR1 SGHRS, CDR2 YFSETQ. The CDR3 is made up of 13 amino acids. V shed 2 bases and J shed 8 bases, with 11 bases lying between them. The CDR3 region is CASSFGGSDEQFF. DNA for the CDR3: TGCGCCAGCAGCTTCGGGGGTAGCGATGAGCAGTTCTTC.

The rearrangement uses TRBV2 and TRBJ1-1; TRBD1 might be the D (6 bases). V was shortened by 10 bases and J by 1 base, with 7 bases between the two germline ends. There are 11 residues in the CDR3. Germline CDR1 SNHLY, CDR2 FYNNEI. The CDR3 DNA reads as TGTGCCACACAGGGGAACACTGAAGCTTTCTTT. This codes for CATQGNTEAFF.

The chain carries TRBV29-1 and TRBJ2-5; 7 bases align to TRBD1. V lost 7 bases and J lost 4; bases outside the gene matches: 6. Germline V gene lookup returns CDR1 SQVTM and CDR2 ANQGSEA. The CDR3 has 12 residues. The CDR3 nucleotides are TGCAGCGGACAGGGATCGGGAGAGACCCAGTACTTC. Translating it yields CSGQGSGETQYF.

V usage is TRBV28 and J usage is TRBJ1-1, with TRBD1 identical over 8 bases. Germline loops: CDR1 MDHEN, CDR2 SYDVKM. The CDR3 is 17 amino acids. J gave up 0 bases and V 1 base, and 7 bases lay outside the gene matches. This chain's CDR3 is CASSLLSGGGLNTEAFF. The CDR3 DNA reads as TGTGCCAGCAGTTTATTATCAGGGGGCGGGTTGAACACTGAAGCTTTCTTT.

The rearrangement uses TRBV13 and TRBJ2-5, with D possibly matching TRBD1 (5 bases). The CDR3 is 15 residues long. The germline V gene encodes CDR1 PRHDT and CDR2 FYEKMQ (reference sequence). The germline V and J ends were trimmed by 4 bases and 5 bases, with 17 bases remaining between them. The CDR3: CASSSTGARAETQYF. In DNA, the CDR3 is TGTGCCAGCAGCTCCACGGGCGCCAGGGCGGAGACCCAGTACTTC.

The chain couples TRBV7-8 to TRBJ2-4; 9 nucleotides align to TRBD2. The junction had 3 bases not matched to a gene; V was cut back by 1 base and J by 5 bases. This CDR3 is built from 15 residues. The germline gives CDR1 SGHVS, CDR2 FQNEAQ. The CDR3 loop reads CASSLDVAGENIQYF. The DNA for the CDR3 is TGTGCCAGCAGCTTAGATGTAGCGGGAGAAAACATTCAGTACTTC.

In the case of this clone: The same CDR3 arises from other DNA sequences in this sample as well. The rearrangement links TRBV2 to TRBJ1-2, with 9 bases aligning to TRBD1. J lost 7 bases, V lost 3 bases, and 6 bases had no gene match. CDR3 size: 14 residues. Germline V lookup: CDR1 SNHLY, CDR2 FYNNEI. The CDR3 bases are TGTGCCAGCAGTGAGGGACGGGACAGGGCTGGCTACACCTTC. Residues: CASSEGRDRAGYTF.

V usage is TRBV9 and J usage is TRBJ2-1; no reliable D call. CDR1 is SGDLS, CDR2 YYNGEE, per germline. Trimming left V 0 bases short and J 5 bases short, with 12 bases between. CDR3 size: 15 residues. The CDR3 coding sequence is TGTGCCAGCAGCGTAGAACTCATCCAGGACAATGAGCAGTTCTTC. Protein sequence: CASSVELIQDNEQFF.

The V call is TRBV7-2, the J call TRBJ2-7, with 7 bases identical to TRBD1. Germline V gene lookup returns CDR1 SGHTA and CDR2 FQGNSA. CDR3 length equals 15 residues. Trimming cost V 5 bases and J 0 bases; bases outside gene matches: 7. The CDR3: CASSQNRDSSYEQYF. The CDR3 nucleotides read TGTGCCAGCAGCCAAAACCGGGACAGCTCCTACGAGCAGTACTTC.

This clone was observed a single time. The chain joins TRBV7-6 to TRBJ2-1; maybe TRBD2 (6 bases). Trimming took 5 bases from V and 5 from J, leaving 13 bases between them. CDR3 size: 14 residues. Germline V gives CDR1 SGHVS, CDR2 FNYEAQ. The DNA of the CDR3 is TGTGCCAGCAGCGACCGGGACTGGGACAATGAGCAGTTCTTC. It yields the protein CASSDRDWDNEQFF.

This clone showed up just once. The chain has TRBV7-3 and TRBJ1-1, with TRBD1 as a possible D gene (6 bases). The germline V gene encodes CDR1 SGHTA and CDR2 FQGTGA. The CDR3 sequence is 14 residues long. V was shortened by 2 bases and J by 3 bases, with 10 bases between the two germline ends. CDR3: CASSLEGGHTEAFF. In DNA, the CDR3 is TGTGCCAGCAGCTTAGAGGGGGGGCACACTGAAGCTTTCTTT.

This clone was counted once. This sequence joins TRBV6-5 and TRBJ1-5; D ambiguous. In germline, CDR1 is MNHEY, CDR2 SVGAGI. The CDR3 is 14 residues long. Trimming cost V 5 bases and J 3 bases, with 11 bases left between them. This CDR3 reads CASSPLLSNQPQHF. The CDR3 DNA is TGTGCCAGCAGTCCCCTCCTTTCCAATCAGCCCCAGCATTTT.

The DNA of the CDR3 is TGTGCCAGCAGCTCTTTCGACAGGGGATACGAGCAGTACTTC. Residues: CASSSFDRGYEQYF. J is TRBJ2-7 and V is TRBV7-9; 8 bases are shared with TRBD1. Germline V gene data show CDR1 as SEHNR and CDR2 as FQNEAQ (reference sequence). With V trimmed by 4 bases and J by 4 bases, 6 bases remained unmatched. This CDR3 region has 14 residues.

This clone appeared once. The chain combines TRBV19 with TRBJ2-5, with 8 bases aligning to TRBD1. From germline, CDR1 is LNHDA and CDR2 SQIVND (reference sequence). The CDR3 is 12 residues long. V dropped 7 bases and J dropped 5; count of bases not matched to a gene: 3. CDR3 DNA: TGTGCCAGTACCACAGGGGGGGAGACCCAGTACTTC. Amino acids: CASTTGGETQYF.

The chain combines TRBV19 with TRBJ2-3; 9 bases map to TRBD1. The CDR3 length is 16 residues. Germline V lookup: CDR1 LNHDA, CDR2 SQIVND (reference sequence). V shed 2 bases, J shed 7 bases, and the junction held 10 bases outside the gene matches. The CDR3 sequence is CASSIRDRGYYNTQYF. CDR3 in DNA: TGTGCCAGTAGTATAAGAGACAGGGGGTACTATAATACGCAGTATTTT.

As regards this clone: At one boundary the junction diverges from the germline segment, which might be a read error. The V gene is TRBV7-7, the J gene TRBJ1-4; TRBD1 matches 7 bases. The germline CDR1 and CDR2 sequences are SSHAT and FNYEAQ (reference sequence). This CDR3 comprises 15 residues. The CDR3 region has the DNA TGTGCTAGCAGCCCGGGACAGACAACTAATGAAAAACTGTTTTTT. Protein sequence: CASSPGQTTNEKLFF. Drawing the rest from reference TRBV7-7 and TRBJ1-4, the complete variable domain is GAGVSQSPRYKVTKRGQDVTLRCDPISSHATLYWYQQALGQGPEFLTYFNYEAQPDKSGLPSDRFSAERPEGSISTLTIQRTEQRDSAMYRCASSPGQTTNEKLFFGSGTQLSVL.

This clone was seen a few times. This chain connects TRBV19 to TRBJ2-1; D remains ambiguous. Germline V gene data show CDR1 as LNHDA and CDR2 as SQIVND (reference sequence). The CDR3 is 16 amino acids. Trimming removed 1 base from V and 0 bases from J, with 10 bases in between. The CDR3 DNA reads as TGTGCCAGTAGTATAGGAACTGCCGACTCCTACAATGAGCAGTTCTTC. It translates to CASSIGTADSYNEQFF.

The chain has TRBV7-7 and TRBJ2-5, with 7 bases fitting TRBD1. Trimming cost V 0 bases and J 0 bases; bases outside gene matches: 19. Germline V gene lookup returns CDR1 SSHAT and CDR2 FNYEAQ (reference sequence). The CDR3 covers 21 residues. The CDR3 sequence: CASSLAFLPGTANLYQETQYF. The CDR3 DNA reads as TGTGCCAGCAGCTTAGCCTTCTTGCCCGGGACAGCTAATTTGTACCAAGAGACCCAGTACTTC.

The chain combines TRBV9 with TRBJ1-6; no definite D call. The germline V gene encodes CDR1 SGDLS and CDR2 YYNGEE. Trimming removed 3 bases at V and 0 bases at J, with 7 bases between. The CDR3 sequence is 15 residues long. In nucleotides, the CDR3 is TGTGCCAGCAGCGACGGGAGCTCCTATAATTCACCCCTCCACTTT. Its protein is CASSDGSSYNSPLHF.

CDR3 DNA: TGTGCCAGCCGCGGGGGCGCCCATGAAGCTTTCTTT. Its protein is CASRGGAHEAFF. This sequence joins TRBV2 and TRBJ1-1, with a tentative D call TRBD1 (6 bases). The CDR3 spans 12 residues. Germline V gene sequence: CDR1 SNHLY, CDR2 FYNNEI. The germline V and J ends were trimmed by 8 bases and 7 bases, with 14 bases remaining between them.

The chain is built from TRBV7-8 and TRBJ2-1, with D tentatively TRBD2 (5 bases). Germline V gene sequence: CDR1 SGHVS, CDR2 FQNEAQ. V dropped 0 bases and J dropped 0 bases, with 9 bases sitting between them. This CDR3 region has 16 residues. This CDR3 reads CASSLAEASSYNEQFF. For the CDR3, the DNA is TGTGCCAGCAGCTTAGCGGAGGCGAGCTCCTACAATGAGCAGTTCTTC. Complete variable domain (other parts from reference TRBV7-8 and TRBJ2-1): GAGVSQSPRYKVAKRGQDVALRCDPISGHVSLFWYQQALGQGPEFLTYFQNEAQLDKSGLPSDRFFAERPEGSVSTLKIQRTQQEDSAVYLCASSLAEASSYNEQFFGPGTRLTVL.